One and the same sample provided the 7 T cell receptor beta chains below, sequenced in a study of cytomegalovirus exposure and HLA in healthy donors. PCR was performed using 60 Vbeta and 13 Jbeta primers. Libraries were prepared by immunoSEQ multiplex PCR; TCRdb keeps only in-frame clonotypes and omits some of them. The sample includes about 200,000 clones, approximately 88% of them seen just once. Sequenced material: PBMCs. These receptors came from a boy aged 2-15 years in good health and CMV-seronegative.

The J gene is TRBJ2-3, the V gene TRBV7-2, with D possibly TRBD2 on 5 matching bases. V shed 7 bases and J shed 0 bases, with 17 bases lying between them. The length of the CDR3 is 16 residues. CDR1 and CDR2 from the germline V gene are SGHTA and FQGNSA. The CDR3 loop reads CASTRYPGTSTDTQYF. The CDR3 DNA is TGTGCCAGCACCAGATACCCGGGAACTAGCACAGATACGCAGTATTTT.

The V call is TRBV14, the J call TRBJ2-2; TRBD1 aligns across 10 bases. The CDR3 has 15 residues. Germline values: CDR1 SGHDN, CDR2 FVKESK. Trimming took 5 bases from V and 6 from J; bases not matched to a gene: 6. The CDR3 region has the DNA TGTGCCAGCAGCTCACGACAGGGGGCTGCCGGGGAGCTGTTTTTT. Translation gives CASSSRQGAAGELFF.

This clone appeared a few times. V gene TRBV5-6 combines with J gene TRBJ2-1; tentative D call: TRBD2 (6 bases). CDR1 SGHDT and CDR2 YYEEEE come from the germline V gene. V lost 5 bases and J lost 3, with 6 bases in between. The CDR3 length is 12 residues. The chain's CDR3 is CASRDYYNEQFF. CDR3 coding DNA: TGTGCCAGCAGGGACTACTACAATGAGCAGTTCTTC.

The chain has TRBV10-3 and TRBJ1-1, with 10 bases fitting TRBD1. CDR1 is ENHRY, CDR2 SYGVKD, per germline. The CDR3 runs 14 residues. J lost 3 bases, V lost 10 bases, and 8 bases had no gene match. The CDR3 spells CATKDRGPDTEAFF. The CDR3 DNA follows: TGTGCCACCAAAGACAGGGGGCCCGACACTGAAGCTTTCTTT.

This chain's CDR3 is CASSQTGLGYNEQFF. CDR3 DNA: TGTGCCAGCAGCCAAACGGGACTAGGATACAATGAGCAGTTCTTC. This chain joins TRBV4-2 and TRBJ2-1; 8 nucleotides align to TRBD2. V dropped 2 bases and J dropped 4; count of bases not matched to a gene: 4. The CDR3 extends over 15 amino acids. CDR1 is LGHNA, CDR2 YNFKEQ, per germline.

The chain is built from TRBV2 and TRBJ2-7, with a weak D call TRBD1 (5 bases). Trimming cost V 4 bases and J 3 bases, with 10 bases left between them. Germline V gene sequence: CDR1 SNHLY, CDR2 FYNNEI. This CDR3 is built from 13 residues. CDR3 in DNA: TGTGCCAGCAGTGGACAGCATTTCTACGAGCAGTACTTC. Amino acid sequence: CASSGQHFYEQYF.

The V gene is TRBV2, the J gene TRBJ1-3, with a weak D call TRBD1 (6 bases). CDR1 and CDR2 from the germline V gene are SNHLY and FYNNEI. The CDR3 is 15 residues long. Trimming shortened V by 5 bases and J by 0 bases, and 11 bases separated the two germline ends. CDR3 sequence: CASSNQGFSGNTIYF. The CDR3 DNA reads as TGTGCCAGCAGTAACCAGGGGTTCTCTGGAAACACCATATATTTT. The variable domain in full, with the rest retrieved from reference TRBV2 and TRBJ1-3, is EPEVTQTPSHQVTQMGQEVILRCVPISNHLYFYWYRQILGQKVEFLVSFYNNEISEKSEIFDDQFSVERPDGSNFTLKIRSTKLEDSAMYFCASSNQGFSGNTIYFGEGSWLTVV.